The source of this TCR beta chain is a study of blood T cells in healthy people across ages. Findings of the study overall: Per million T cells, the diversity of TCR beta decreased roughly linearly as age advanced. PBMC samples, being unsorted, prevented any conclusive comparison of naive and antigen-experienced cells.

As concerns this clonotype: What it recognizes is unknown.

Collection of around 10 milliliters of peripheral blood was performed for each donor. This CDR3 contains 16 residues. CDR1 is DFQATT and CDR2 is SNEGSKA in the germline V gene (reference sequence). Trimming cost V 2 bases and J 10 bases; bases outside gene matches: 12. Then a second PCR, running roughly 7 to 11 cycles, was carried out with a sample-barcoded 5' primer and a J-beta primer mix. Each CDR3 protein gets one entry after TCRdb re-called the 5' RACE reads with MiXCR. The profile shows roughly 1,500,000 distinct CDR3 sequences, approximately 32% of them singletons. The specimen was blood. This clonotype originated in a woman in her thirties in good health. The J gene is TRBJ2-1, the V gene TRBV20-1; 12 nucleotides match TRBD1. The CDR3 loop reads CSARKGQGASSDEQFF. The CDR3 region has the DNA TGCAGTGCTAGAAAGGGACAGGGGGCATCATCGGACGAGCAGTTCTTC.